Listed below are T cell receptor beta chains from one sample, sequenced in a study of blood T cell repertoires in COVID-19. The protocol was immunoSEQ multiplex PCR, while the TCRdb copy is restricted to in-frame clones and leaves out a portion. The table has 70,000 to 80,000 clones, roughly nine tenths seen once; the top ten hold under 20%. The specimen sequenced was peripheral blood. The receptors were sampled from a man older than 75 in a cohort sampled during active COVID-19. CDR3s include the opening cysteine and the closing phenylalanine or tryptophan. D genes are given only for firm matches. Some rows mark clone size as missing; the rest say once, few, many or name a class of expanded clone.

J	V	D	size	DNA	CDR3
TRBJ1-2	TRBV28	-	-	TGTGCCAGCAGTGAGGCCATGGTAGATGGCTACACCTTC	CASSEAMVDGYTF
TRBJ2-3	TRBV19	-	-	TGTGCCAGTACCGATGGGAGAAGCACAGATACGCAGTATTTT	CASTDGRSTDTQYF
TRBJ2-1	TRBV6-2/TRBV6-3	-	-	TGTGCCAGCAGCCCGGGGGCTAGGGGAAACAATCAGCAGTTCTTC	CASSPGARGNNQQFF
TRBJ2-7	TRBV3-1/TRBV3-2	-	-	TGTGCCAGCAGCCAAACCCTTCCCGGGGGCGAGCAGTACTTC	CASSQTLPGGEQYF
TRBJ2-5	TRBV18	TRBD1	-	TGTGCCAGCTCACCCACAGGGGGCCGGGAGACCCAGTACTTC	CASSPTGGRETQYF
TRBJ1-2	TRBV7-8	TRBD1	-	TGTGCCAGCAGACGTTCTTCGACAGGGAACTATGGTTACACCTTC	CASRRSSTGNYGYTF
TRBJ1-2	TRBV2	-	-	TGTGCCAGCAGCCAAAGCGAGGAACTAGGCTACACCTTC	CASSQSEELGYTF
TRBJ1-1	TRBV9	TRBD1	-	TGTGCCAGCAGCCCAACAGGGGGCGGTGGCACTGAAGCTTTCTTT	CASSPTGGGGTEAFF
TRBJ1-1	TRBV3-1/TRBV3-2	TRBD1	-	TGTGCCAGCAGCAATGACAGGGGGTCTGCGGCTTTCTTT	CASSNDRGSAAFF
TRBJ1-2	TRBV6-5	-	-	TGTGCCAGCAGTTACGACATAGACAGGATCGGTGGCTACACCTTC	CASSYDIDRIGGYTF
TRBJ2-5	TRBV7-2	TRBD2	once	TGTGCCAGCAGCTCCGAATCTGGGAGGGGCGAAGAGACCCAGTACTTC	CASSSESGRGEETQYF
TRBJ2-3	TRBV2	TRBD2	-	TGTGCCAGCAGTGAACGACTAGCGGGGGGCTCGGTAACAGATACGCAGTATTTT	CASSERLAGGSVTDTQYF
TRBJ2-3	TRBV4-2	TRBD2	-	TGTGCCAGCAGCCAAGATGTGACTAGCGGGGGCCTCACAGATACGCAGTATTTT	CASSQDVTSGGLTDTQYF
TRBJ1-5	TRBV7-8	-	-	TGTGCCAGCAGCTCCGAGAGGGAGGATCAGCCCCAGCATTTT	CASSSEREDQPQHF
TRBJ2-3	TRBV4-1	TRBD2	-	TGCGCCAGCAGCCAAGTGGCGGCGGGGGGGCGCACAGATACGCAGTATTTT	CASSQVAAGGRTDTQYF
TRBJ2-2	TRBV7-2	-	-	TGTGCCAGCAGCTTTAGCGTAGGTGTCGGGGAGCTGTTTTTT	CASSFSVGVGELFF
TRBJ1-2	TRBV18	-	-	TGTGCCAGCTCCGACCTAGGGAGTAACTATGGCTACACCTTC	CASSDLGSNYGYTF
TRBJ1-5	TRBV9	-	-	TGTGCCAGCAGCGGCGGTGAGGGTAGGCAGCCCCAGCATTTT	CASSGGEGRQPQHF
TRBJ1-4	TRBV6-5	-	-	TGTGCCAGCTCCACCACGGACAATAATGAAAAACTGTTTTTT	CASSTTDNNEKLFF
TRBJ1-2	TRBV6-6	-	-	TGTGCCAGCAGTTACTTGGGGCGGTTAGCTAACTATGGCTACACCTTC	CASSYLGRLANYGYTF
TRBJ1-5	TRBV6-1	-	-	TGTGCCAGCAGTGAAACATGGGGGCCTGGGGTAGTAAGCAATCAGCCCCAGCATTTT	CASSETWGPGVVSNQPQHF
TRBJ2-1	TRBV16	-	-	TGTGCCAGCAGCCAAGCCGGTTCGCGTGAGCAGTTCTTC	CASSQAGSREQFF
TRBJ2-7	TRBV2	TRBD1	-	TGTGCCAGCAGTGAAGCGGGGACAGGCTACGAGCAGTACTTC	CASSEAGTGYEQYF
TRBJ2-1	TRBV6-5	-	-	TGTGCCAGCAGCTCACCTCGGTGGGAGCAGTTCTTC	CASSSPRWEQFF
TRBJ2-6	TRBV11-2	-	-	TGTGCCAGCAGCCTCTCGGTATTCGTGAACAACGTCCTGACTTTC	CASSLSVFVNNVLTF
TRBJ2-1	TRBV7-2	TRBD1	-	TGTGCCAGCACCCCCCGGGACAGGGGGTTCAATGAGCAGTTCTTC	CASTPRDRGFNEQFF
TRBJ2-2	TRBV24-1	-	-	TGTGCCACCTCCCGGGACTCCACATCGGGGGAGCTGTTTTTT	CATSRDSTSGELFF